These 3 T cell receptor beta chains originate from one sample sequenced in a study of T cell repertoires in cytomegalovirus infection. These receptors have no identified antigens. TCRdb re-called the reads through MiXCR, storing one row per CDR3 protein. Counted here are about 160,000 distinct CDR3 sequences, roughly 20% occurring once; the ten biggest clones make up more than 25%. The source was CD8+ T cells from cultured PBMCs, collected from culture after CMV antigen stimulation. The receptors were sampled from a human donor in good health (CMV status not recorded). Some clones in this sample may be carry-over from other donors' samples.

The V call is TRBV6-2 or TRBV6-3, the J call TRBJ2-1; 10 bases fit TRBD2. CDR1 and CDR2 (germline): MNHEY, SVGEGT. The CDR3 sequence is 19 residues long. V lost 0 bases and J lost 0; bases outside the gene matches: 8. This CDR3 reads CASSYSERGGQSSYNEQFF. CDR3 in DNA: TGTGCCAGCAGTTACTCCGAGCGGGGGGGCCAAAGCTCCTACAATGAGCAGTTCTTC.

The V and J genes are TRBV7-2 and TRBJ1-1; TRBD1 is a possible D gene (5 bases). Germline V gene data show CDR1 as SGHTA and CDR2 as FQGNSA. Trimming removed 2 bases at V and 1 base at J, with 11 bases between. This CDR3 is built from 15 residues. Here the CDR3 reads CASSLILTANTEAFF. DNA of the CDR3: TGTGCCAGCAGCTTAATCTTGACAGCGAACACTGAAGCTTTCTTT. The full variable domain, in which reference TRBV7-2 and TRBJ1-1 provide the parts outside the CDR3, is GAGVSQSPSNKVTEKGKDVELRCDPISGHTALYWYRQSLGQGLEFLIYFQGNSAPDKSGLPSDRFSAERTGGSVSTLTIQRTQQEDSAVYLCASSLILTANTEAFFGQGTRLTVV.

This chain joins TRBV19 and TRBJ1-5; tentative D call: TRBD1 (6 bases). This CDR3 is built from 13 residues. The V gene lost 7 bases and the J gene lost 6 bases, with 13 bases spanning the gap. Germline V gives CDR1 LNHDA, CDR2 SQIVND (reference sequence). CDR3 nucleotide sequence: TGTGCCAGTAAGACGCAGGGGATTCAGCCCCAGCATTTT. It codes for CASKTQGIQPQHF.